Listed below are T cell receptor beta chains from one sample, sequenced in a study of blood T cells in healthy people across ages. TCRdb redid the calling of the 5' RACE reads with MiXCR, one entry per CDR3 protein. The profile covers over a million distinct CDR3 sequences, with less than 50% appearing a single time and approximately 20% taken by the ten largest. Material: blood. Receptors originate from a woman aged 60 to 75 in good health. CDR3s include the opening cysteine and the closing phenylalanine or tryptophan. Each record gives: clone size, J gene, D gene, V gene, CDR3 DNA, CDR3 protein. The D gene is left open where the match is weak. Size values are once, few and many counts, or a class for expanded clones, and some rows have none.

>NA|TRBJ2-1|TRBD2|TRBV20-1
TGCAGTGCAAGGACTAGTAAATCCCACAATGAGCAGTTCTTC
CSARTSKSHNEQFF
>NA|TRBJ1-2|NA|TRBV5-5
TGTGCCAGCAGCTGGGAGACAGAGAACTATGGCTACACCTTC
CASSWETENYGYTF
>NA|TRBJ2-7|TRBD2|TRBV7-2
TGTGCCAGCAGCTTAGACGGGAGGAGGCACGAGCAGTACTTC
CASSLDGRRHEQYF
>NA|TRBJ2-5|NA|TRBV21-1
TGTGCCAGCAGCAAAGGAGCGCTAGGACAGGGCCTCCAAGAGACCCAGTACTTC
CASSKGALGQGLQETQYF
>NA|TRBJ2-3|NA|TRBV9
TGTGCCAGCAGCCCCAGGGGGGGGTTTGTGGATACGCAGTATTTT
CASSPRGGFVDTQYF
>NA|TRBJ2-7|TRBD2|TRBV20-1
TGCAGTGCCCAGCCACTAGCGGGATCCTACGAGCAGTACTTC
CSAQPLAGSYEQYF
>few|TRBJ2-3|TRBD2|TRBV2
TGTGCCAGCAGTGCCCTTCTAGCGGGGGATACGCAGTATTTT
CASSALLAGDTQYF
>NA|TRBJ1-2|TRBD1|TRBV20-1
TGCAGTGCTAGAGCCCTCGACAGGGAGCGCTATGGCTACACCTTC
CSARALDRERYGYTF
>NA|TRBJ2-5|TRBD2|TRBV29-1
TGCGGCGTTGAAGGTTGGGTAGCGGGAGGAGAGACCCAGTACTTC
CGVEGWVAGGETQYF
>NA|TRBJ2-3|NA|TRBV11-2
TGTGCCAGCAGCTTACTCAGGGCGGCAGATACGCAGTATTTT
CASSLLRAADTQYF
>NA|TRBJ2-7|NA|TRBV27
TGTGCCAGCAGAAACAGGGCTCGGGAGCAGTACTTC
CASRNRAREQYF